These T cell receptor beta chains were read from a single sample in a study of Ad26.COV2.S vaccination and SARS-CoV-2 variants. Assay used: immunoSEQ multiplex PCR; TCRdb lists only in-frame clones, some missing. The sample shows 410,000 or so clones, roughly 90% of them seen only once. The sequencing here drew on peripheral blood, taken in a trial of Ad26.COV2.S vaccine versus placebo. The source is a person between 18 and 65 years old who received the Ad26.COV2.S COVID-19 vaccine or a placebo. Both conserved end residues are trimmed from each CDR3. The order of the fields is J gene, V gene, CDR3 protein.

TRBJ2-7,TRBV3-1/TRBV3-2,ASSRRLAGDYEQY
TRBJ1-4,TRBV7-2,ASSVRPPQTGTDNEKLF
TRBJ2-7,TRBV7-8,ASSFLEGGSYEQY
TRBJ2-3,TRBV29-1,SVGSPPTDTQY
TRBJ1-6,TRBV7-2,ASSLSRQGGSPLH
TRBJ2-3,TRBV24-1,ATSTFMSTQY
TRBJ1-5,TRBV11-2,ASSATWDQPQH
TRBJ1-2,TRBV19,ASSIPGTYGYT
TRBJ2-2,TRBV24-1,ATSDTGGAGELF
TRBJ1-6,TRBV6-6,ASSGRTGGVSPLH
TRBJ1-1,TRBV6-5,ASSSPVILLNTEAF
TRBJ2-1,TRBV5-1,ASSLVGLAGGGEQF
TRBJ2-7,TRBV10-3,AISGIQGALSYEQY
TRBJ1-1,TRBV7-2,ASSLVLRIYEAF
TRBJ2-7,TRBV6-5,ASSYSVAHEQY
TRBJ2-2,TRBV10-3,AISDRAGGPTGELF
TRBJ2-2,TRBV4-1,ASSHYLGRTNTGELF
TRBJ2-1,TRBV5-4,ASSLENPLYNEQF
TRBJ2-5,TRBV20-1,SASSGLAEETQY
TRBJ2-3,TRBV3-1/TRBV3-2,ASSQDRREGRGTDTQY
TRBJ2-1,TRBV11-1,ASSATSGSYNEQF
TRBJ2-7,TRBV5-4,ASSPGLAGSYEQY
TRBJ2-7,TRBV10-3,AISPSLAGAYEQY
TRBJ2-1,TRBV3-1/TRBV3-2,ASSQSLAGVDEQF
TRBJ1-5,TRBV28,ASSLADRSQH
TRBJ2-7,TRBV27,ASSLLAGGSYEQY
TRBJ2-2,TRBV28,ASSLFPSTGANTGELF
TRBJ2-7,TRBV6-5,ASSRGPYEQY
TRBJ2-2,TRBV3-1/TRBV3-2,ASSSEGGTGELF
TRBJ2-7,TRBV29-1,SVVGSSYEQY
TRBJ2-7,TRBV7-6,ASSLGGYDEQY
TRBJ2-7,TRBV3-1/TRBV3-2,ASSLGRRDLSYEQY
TRBJ2-5,TRBV7-3,ASSLRASRGETQY
TRBJ1-2,TRBV4-1,ASSQVSGMNYGYT
TRBJ2-5,TRBV15,ATSRDFRETQY
TRBJ2-1,TRBV6-6,ASSSIEINEQF
TRBJ2-1,TRBV25-1,ASSPVQYNEQF
TRBJ2-7,TRBV9,ASSPYVRDSYEQY
TRBJ2-1,TRBV28,ASGQTGKSYNEQF
TRBJ1-2,TRBV6-5,ASSYSWQGAFGYT
TRBJ2-7,TRBV6-1,ASRLQGSSYEQY
TRBJ2-1,TRBV19,ASSTTGQGQSYNEQF
TRBJ1-5,TRBV2,ASRGRNNQPQH